These 18 T cell receptor beta chains were sequenced from one sample in a study of blood T cells in healthy people across ages. Using a J-beta primer mix together with a sample-barcoded 5' primer, a second PCR was run for roughly 6 to 12 cycles. TCRdb analysed the 5' RACE reads with MiXCR anew, one entry per CDR3 protein. The table records about 1.5 million distinct CDR3 sequences, roughly 43% of them present only once. Sequencing was carried out using blood. These receptors were obtained from a woman under 30 in good health.

This clonotype was seen only a few times. J is TRBJ1-2 and V is TRBV29-1; tentatively, D is TRBD1 (6 bases). V was cut by 7 bases and J by 0 bases, with 21 bases left in between. The length of the CDR3 is 16 residues. Germline lookup yields CDR1 SQVTM and CDR2 ANQGSEA. The CDR3 nucleotides read TGCAGCGGCTTTGGCCGGGACACCCACTCTAACTATGGCTACACCTTC. Residues: CSGFGRDTHSNYGYTF.

This clonotype was found once. The chain employs TRBV6-5 and TRBJ2-3, with TRBD2 matching 11 bases. The CDR3 has 14 residues. Germline CDR1 MNHEY, CDR2 SVGAGI. The V and J ends lost 6 bases and 4 bases, in that order; junction bases with no gene match: 3. This chain's CDR3 is CASRGLAGSDTQYF. The CDR3 region has the DNA TGTGCCAGCAGAGGACTAGCGGGTTCAGATACGCAGTATTTT.

The J gene is TRBJ2-7, the V gene TRBV2; D not resolved. V shed 2 bases and J shed 2 bases, with 13 bases lying between them. CDR1 is SNHLY, CDR2 FYNNEI, per germline. The CDR3 has 15 residues. CDR3 in amino acids: CASSENFRRTYEQYF. The DNA for the CDR3 is TGTGCCAGCAGTGAAAATTTCAGGCGGACCTACGAGCAGTACTTC.

The V call is TRBV7-2, the J call TRBJ2-4, with 11 positions matching TRBD2. This CDR3 is 16 amino acids long. The ends lost 5 bases at V and 3 bases at J; junction bases unmatched: 6. CDR1 is SGHTA and CDR2 is FQGNSA in the germline V gene. As DNA, the CDR3 is TGTGCCAGCAGCCAACCGGGACTAGCGGTCAAAAACATTCAGTACTTC. This sequence encodes CASSQPGLAVKNIQYF.

The chain carries TRBV20-1 and TRBJ2-7, with D uncertain. The V gene's germline CDR1 is DFQATT and CDR2 SNEGSKA (reference sequence). V lost 3 bases and J 1 base, leaving 13 bases between the germline ends. CDR3 length equals 14 residues. The CDR3 nucleotides are TGCAGTGCTAGTTCGGACGCCCAATCCTACGAGCAGTACTTC. Its translation is CSASSDAQSYEQYF.

The gene calls are TRBV6-2 or TRBV6-3 and TRBJ1-1; D might be TRBD1 (6 bases). Germline CDR1 and CDR2: MNHEY and SVGEGT. Trimming took 0 bases from V and 6 from J, leaving 11 bases between them. The CDR3 is 14 amino acids. The CDR3: CASSYSDSRPEAFF. CDR3 DNA: TGTGCCAGCAGTTACTCGGACAGCCGGCCTGAAGCTTTCTTT.

On this clonotype itself: The junction shows a germline mismatch at one end, possibly a read error. For the CDR3, the DNA is TGTGCCAGCAGCCCGAGAGATCGCTCTGGAAACGCCATATATTTT. Its translation: CASSPRDRSGNAIYF. V and J are TRBV4-2 and TRBJ1-3, with unresolved D. CDR1 and CDR2 from the germline V gene are LGHNA and YNFKEQ. The length of the CDR3 is 15 residues.

The rearrangement uses TRBV29-1 and TRBJ2-1; no reliable D call. Deletions cut 1 base from V and 0 bases from J, with 7 bases between. This CDR3 comprises 14 residues. Germline V CDR1 and CDR2: SQVTM, ANQGSEA. CDR3 residues: CSVEGRSSYNEQFF. The CDR3 DNA sequence: TGCAGCGTTGAAGGGCGGAGCTCCTACAATGAGCAGTTCTTC.

CDR3 coding DNA: TGTGCCAGCAGTTTAGAGGGGCGCAAAGCTTTCTTT. Amino acids: CASSLEGRKAFF. V is TRBV12-3 or TRBV12-4 and J is TRBJ1-1; D is possibly TRBD1 (5 bases). Trimming stripped 1 base from V and 9 bases from J, with 9 bases between. This CDR3 spans 12 amino acids.

The table lists this clonotype with a few counts. This chain uses TRBV4-1 with TRBJ2-1; 11 bases line up with TRBD2. CDR3 size: 15 residues. The junction had 6 bases not matched to a gene; V was cut back by 2 bases and J by 9 bases. Germline CDR1 is MGHRA and CDR2 is YSYEKL. The CDR3 reads CASSQLVAGGFEQFF. The CDR3 DNA reads as TGCGCCAGCAGCCAACTGGTAGCGGGGGGGTTTGAGCAGTTCTTC.

This clonotype has only a few counts. This chain links TRBV2 with TRBJ2-3, with 11 bases matching TRBD2. The CDR3 sequence is 16 residues long. V trimming: 6 bases; J trimming: 5 bases; junction bases outside the gene matches: 10. From germline, CDR1 is SNHLY and CDR2 FYNNEI. The CDR3 DNA reads as TGTGCCAGCAGGGATGTTACTAGCGGGAGCGAAGATACGCAGTATTTT. This codes for CASRDVTSGSEDTQYF.

V gene TRBV15 combines with J gene TRBJ2-1, with D perhaps TRBD2 (6 bases). Trimming stripped 8 bases from V and 0 bases from J, with 17 bases between. The CDR3 covers 16 residues. CDR1 LNHNV and CDR2 YYDKDF come from the germline V gene (reference sequence). In DNA, the CDR3 is TGTGCCACCCTGAGAGGGGACTCGAGCTCCTACAATGAGCAGTTCTTC. It specifies CATLRGDSSSYNEQFF. Filled out from reference TRBV15 and TRBJ2-1, the complete variable domain reads DAMVIQNPRYQVTQFGKPVTLSCSQTLNHNVMYWYQQKSSQAPKLLFHYYDKDFNNEADTPDNFQSRRPNTSFCFLDIRSPGLGDTAMYLCATLRGDSSSYNEQFFGPGTRLTVL.

In its sample, this clonotype was seen a few times. The genes are TRBV6-5 and TRBJ2-4; maybe TRBD1 (6 bases). The V gene lost 4 bases and the J gene lost 8 bases, with 12 bases spanning the gap. The CDR3 extends over 13 amino acids. In germline, CDR1 is MNHEY, CDR2 SVGAGI. CDR3 region: CASSFQGWDIQYF. Here the CDR3 DNA reads TGTGCCAGCAGTTTCCAGGGGTGGGACATTCAGTACTTC.

The V and J genes are TRBV9 and TRBJ2-6; 11 bases map to TRBD1. V lost 4 bases, J lost 0 bases, and 9 bases stayed unmatched. This CDR3 comprises 19 residues. Germline CDR1 reads SGDLS; CDR2 reads YYNGEE. The CDR3 protein is CASSYHLGTGGSGANVLTF. The CDR3 nucleotides are TGTGCCAGCAGCTACCACCTTGGGACAGGGGGCTCTGGGGCCAACGTCCTGACTTTC.

The V and J genes are TRBV7-2 and TRBJ2-7; 11 nucleotides align to TRBD2. The germline V gene encodes CDR1 SGHTA and CDR2 FQGNSA. J gave up 3 bases and V 5 bases, and 12 bases lay outside the gene matches. The CDR3 covers 17 residues. The CDR3 reads CASSQTLTGTSGYEQYF. The CDR3 nucleotides read TGTGCCAGCAGCCAAACATTAACCGGGACTAGCGGCTACGAGCAGTACTTC.

The V call is TRBV27, the J call TRBJ1-4, with D tentatively TRBD1 (5 bases). This CDR3 region has 13 residues. CDR1 and CDR2 from the germline V gene are MNHEY and SMNVEV (reference sequence). Trimming took 4 bases from V and 11 from J, leaving 14 bases between them. This chain's CDR3 is CASSSAGGMKLFF. For the CDR3, the DNA is TGTGCCAGCAGTTCCGCTGGGGGTATGAAACTGTTTTTT.

This clonotype was seen ten or more times. A much more abundant neighbour one base away suggests this may be a read error. The chain joins TRBV5-6 to TRBJ2-1; D remains unclear. Germline loops: CDR1 SGHDT, CDR2 YYEEEE. The CDR3 spans 15 residues. V dropped 0 bases and J dropped 4 bases, with 11 bases sitting between them. The chain's CDR3 is CASSLVQAPYNEQFF. CDR3 bases: TGTGCCAGCAGCTTGGTCCAGGCGCCTTACAATGAGCAGTTCTTC.

This chain uses TRBV20-1 with TRBJ1-2; D remains unclear. Trimming took 0 bases from V and 3 from J, leaving 11 bases between them. This CDR3 spans 14 amino acids. The germline V gene has CDR1 DFQATT and CDR2 SNEGSKA (reference sequence). In DNA form, the CDR3 reads TGCAGTGCTAGAGATACCCTAGGATACTATGGCTACACCTTC. Translation gives CSARDTLGYYGYTF.